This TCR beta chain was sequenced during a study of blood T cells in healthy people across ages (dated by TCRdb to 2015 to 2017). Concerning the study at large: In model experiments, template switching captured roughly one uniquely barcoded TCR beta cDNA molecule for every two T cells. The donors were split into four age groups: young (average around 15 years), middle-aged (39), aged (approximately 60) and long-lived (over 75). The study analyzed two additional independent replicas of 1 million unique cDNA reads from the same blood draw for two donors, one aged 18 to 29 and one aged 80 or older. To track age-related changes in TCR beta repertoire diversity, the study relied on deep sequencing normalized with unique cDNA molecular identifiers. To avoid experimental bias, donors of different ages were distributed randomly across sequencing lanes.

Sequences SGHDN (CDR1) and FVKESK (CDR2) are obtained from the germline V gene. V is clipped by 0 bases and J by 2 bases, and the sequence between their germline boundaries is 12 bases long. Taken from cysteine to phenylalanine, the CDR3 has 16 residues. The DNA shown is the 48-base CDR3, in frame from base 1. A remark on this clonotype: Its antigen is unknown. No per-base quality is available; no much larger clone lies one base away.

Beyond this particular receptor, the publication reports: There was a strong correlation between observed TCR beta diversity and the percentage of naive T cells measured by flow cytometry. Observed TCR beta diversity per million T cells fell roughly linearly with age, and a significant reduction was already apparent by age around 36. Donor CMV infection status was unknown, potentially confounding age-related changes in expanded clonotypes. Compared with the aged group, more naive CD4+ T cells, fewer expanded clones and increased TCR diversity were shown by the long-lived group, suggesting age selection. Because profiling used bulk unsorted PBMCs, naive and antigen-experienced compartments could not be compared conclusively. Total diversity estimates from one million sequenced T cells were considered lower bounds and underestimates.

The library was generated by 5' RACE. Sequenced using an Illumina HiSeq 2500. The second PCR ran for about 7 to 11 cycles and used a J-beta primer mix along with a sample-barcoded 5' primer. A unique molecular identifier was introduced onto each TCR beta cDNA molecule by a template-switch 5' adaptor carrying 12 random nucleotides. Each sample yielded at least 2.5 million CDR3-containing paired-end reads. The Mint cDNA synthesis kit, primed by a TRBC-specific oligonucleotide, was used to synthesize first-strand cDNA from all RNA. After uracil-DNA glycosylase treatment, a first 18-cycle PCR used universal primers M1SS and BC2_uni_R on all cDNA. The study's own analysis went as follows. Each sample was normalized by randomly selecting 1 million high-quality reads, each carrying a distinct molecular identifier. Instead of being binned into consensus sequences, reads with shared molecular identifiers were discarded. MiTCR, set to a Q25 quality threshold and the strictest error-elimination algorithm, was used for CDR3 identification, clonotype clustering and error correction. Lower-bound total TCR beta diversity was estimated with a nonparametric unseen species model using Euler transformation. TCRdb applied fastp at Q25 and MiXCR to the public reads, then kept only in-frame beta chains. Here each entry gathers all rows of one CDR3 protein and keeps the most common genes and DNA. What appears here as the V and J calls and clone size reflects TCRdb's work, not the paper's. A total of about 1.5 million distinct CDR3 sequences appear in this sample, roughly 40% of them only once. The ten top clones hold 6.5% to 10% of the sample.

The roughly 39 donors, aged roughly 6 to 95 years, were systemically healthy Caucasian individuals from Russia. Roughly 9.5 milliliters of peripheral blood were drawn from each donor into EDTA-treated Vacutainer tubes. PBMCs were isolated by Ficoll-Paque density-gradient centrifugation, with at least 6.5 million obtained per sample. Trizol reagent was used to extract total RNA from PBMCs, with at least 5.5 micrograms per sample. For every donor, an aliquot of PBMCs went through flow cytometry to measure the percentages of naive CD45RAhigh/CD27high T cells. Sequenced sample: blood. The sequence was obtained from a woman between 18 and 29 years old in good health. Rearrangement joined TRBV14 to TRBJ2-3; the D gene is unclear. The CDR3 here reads CASSQDVGDTTDTQYF. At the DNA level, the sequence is TGTGCCAGCAGCCAAGACGTGGGCGATACCACAGATACGCAGTATTTT.